The clone carrying this TCR beta chain was seen at least ten times. As yet, its antigen is unknown. This sample is part of a study of CD8 T cells in ankylosing spondylitis. Study-wide results and caveats: Significant enrichment of disease-linked clones was reported in matched ankylosing spondylitis synovial fluid. Certain motif variants had earlier appeared in reactive arthritis synovial fluid and blood.

As the method for making TCR beta libraries, quantitative 5'-RACE with molecular barcodes was used. TCRdb used MiXCR to reprocess the 5' RACE reads, holding one entry per CDR3 protein. The data contain under 250,000 distinct CDR3 sequences, about 10% of them singletons. The CDR3 length is 15 residues. CDR1 is SGHAT, CDR2 FQNNGV, per germline. Trimming removed 1 base at V and 4 bases at J, with 11 bases between. Sequenced material: blood, either unsorted or a sorted T cell fraction (not recorded which). The sequence derives from a male donor with ankylosing spondylitis or in good health (not recorded which). This sequence joins TRBV11-2 and TRBJ1-5; no clear D. In DNA form, the CDR3 reads TGTGCCAGCAGCTTAGGAGGCAGACCTAATCAGCCCCAGCATTTT. Residues: CASSLGGRPNQPQHF.